The next 22 T cell receptor beta chains were all read from a single sample in a study of T cells after yellow fever vaccination (dated by TCRdb to the late 2010s). Libraries came from 5' RACE. Data came from an Illumina NovaSeq 6000. Using fastp at Q25 and MiXCR, TCRdb reprocessed the public reads and kept productive beta chains. CDR3 protein sequences are deduplicated, and each keeps its most common genes and DNA. This sample gives 400,000 to 450,000 distinct CDR3 sequences in total; roughly 20% of them show up just once. The ten largest clones capture about a sixth of the sample. The treatment or condition tag for this specimen amounts to: live attenuated yellow fever vaccine strain. The sequenced sample was PBMCs, obtained before the yellow fever booster vaccination. Every receptor here comes from a man aged 18-30 years who received the YFV17D yellow fever vaccine.

The chain uses TRBV9 and TRBJ2-7; either TRBD1 or TRBD2 may fit D (6 bases each). Looked up from germline, CDR1 is SGDLS and CDR2 is YYNGEE. V was clipped by 2 bases and J by 5 bases, with 14 bases between them. The CDR3 length is 14 residues. The CDR3 region has the DNA TGTGCCAGCAGCGTCGGCCCGGGGGCCCACGAGCAGTACTTC. This codes for CASSVGPGAHEQYF. Supplemented by reference TRBV9 and TRBJ2-7, the full variable domain reads DSGVTQTPKHLITATGQRVTLRCSPRSGDLSVYWYQQSLDQGLQFLIQYYNGEERAKGNILERFSAQQFPDLHSELNLSSLELGDSALYFCASSVGPGAHEQYFGPGTRLTVT.

The rearrangement joins TRBV29-1 to TRBJ2-5, with D unresolved. The germline gives CDR1 SQVTM, CDR2 ANQGSEA. V lost 4 bases and J lost 5, with 8 bases in between. The CDR3 is made up of 11 amino acids. CDR3 sequence (DNA): TGCAGCGTTGGACCTGGGGAGACCCAGTACTTC. Translation: CSVGPGETQYF.

This clonotype was counted between two and nine times. This chain joins TRBV7-2 and TRBJ2-1, with a weak D call TRBD2 (6 bases). V lost 2 bases, J lost 8 bases, and 16 bases lay in between. The CDR3 has 15 residues. The V gene's germline CDR1 is SGHTA and CDR2 FQGNSA. The CDR3 nucleotides are TGTGCCAGCAGCTTATACGGCGGGGCCCAGGATGAGCAGTTCTTC. Residues: CASSLYGGAQDEQFF.

Only a few counts were recorded for this clonotype. The chain is built from TRBV6-6 and TRBJ2-7, with 11 positions matching TRBD1. Trimming removed 0 bases from V and 6 bases from J; junction bases left unmatched: 7. This CDR3 spans 16 amino acids. Germline V gives CDR1 MNHNY, CDR2 SVGAGI (reference sequence). CDR3 loop: CASSYSTGQGAREQYF. CDR3 bases: TGTGCCAGCAGTTACTCGACCGGACAGGGGGCGCGCGAGCAGTACTTC.

This clonotype was seen only once. The rearrangement links TRBV5-6 to TRBJ2-3; 13 bases are a match to TRBD2. The CDR3 extends over 17 amino acids. Germline V gene sequence: CDR1 SGHDT, CDR2 YYEEEE. J gave up 5 bases and V 0 bases, and 6 bases lay outside the gene matches. The CDR3 DNA reads as TGTGCCAGCAGCTTGGAAAGGACTAGCGGGGGCCGAGATACGCAGTATTTT. Its protein is CASSLERTSGGRDTQYF.

The CDR3 nucleotides read TGCAGTGCTAGGGCGCCAAGGACTAGCACAGATACGCAGTATTTT. As protein: CSARAPRTSTDTQYF. The chain joins TRBV20-1 to TRBJ2-3; TRBD2 might be the D (5 bases). This CDR3 is 15 amino acids long. V was pared by 3 bases and J by 0 bases, with 13 bases between. The germline gives CDR1 DFQATT, CDR2 SNEGSKA (reference sequence).

This clonotype was counted ten times or more. The chain employs TRBV7-3 and TRBJ2-7; D might be TRBD2 (5 bases). Germline CDR1 SGHTA, CDR2 FQGTGA. The CDR3 loop spans 15 amino acids. Trimming took off 2 bases at V and 5 bases at J, with 16 bases between the two ends. The CDR3 protein is CASSLDGVPGHEQYF. CDR3 DNA: TGTGCCAGCAGCTTAGACGGGGTCCCGGGCCACGAGCAGTACTTC.

This chain uses TRBV9 with TRBJ2-3; a possible D gene is TRBD1 (5 bases). The ends were cut back, 5 bases at V and 4 bases at J, with 17 bases in the middle. The CDR3 totals 15 residues. Germline V gene lookup returns CDR1 SGDLS and CDR2 YYNGEE. DNA for the CDR3: TGTGCCAGCAGTGATAGGGGAAGCCCCCCAGATACGCAGTATTTT. Translated: CASSDRGSPPDTQYF.

J is TRBJ2-3 and V is TRBV20-1; D remains ambiguous. The CDR3 length is 14 residues. V dropped 5 bases and J dropped 0 bases, with 12 bases sitting between them. Per the germline V gene, CDR1 is DFQATT and CDR2 is SNEGSKA (reference sequence). The CDR3 nucleotides read TGCAGTGCTCGACCCCAGACTAGCACAGATACGCAGTATTTT. Its translation: CSARPQTSTDTQYF.

This sequence joins TRBV3-1 and TRBJ1-4; maybe TRBD1 (6 bases). Germline V lookup: CDR1 LGHDT, CDR2 YNNKEL (reference sequence). Trimming pared 8 bases from V and 5 bases from J, leaving 12 bases between. The CDR3 runs 13 residues. The CDR3 reads CASSRGANEKLFF. The CDR3 DNA follows: TGTGCCAGCTCCCGGGGGGCGAATGAAAAACTGTTTTTT.

CDR3 nucleotides: TGTGCCAGCAGCTTCCACCGGAACTCTGGGGCCAACGTCCTGACTTTC. As protein: CASSFHRNSGANVLTF. The rearrangement links TRBV7-2 to TRBJ2-6; D is undetermined. The CDR3 has 16 residues. V lost 3 bases, J lost 0 bases, and 9 bases lay in between. Germline CDR1 is SGHTA and CDR2 is FQGNSA.

The chain has TRBV7-2 and TRBJ1-2; TRBD1 might be the D (6 bases). The ends were cut back, 5 bases at V and 4 bases at J, with 17 bases in the middle. Germline V lookup: CDR1 SGHTA, CDR2 FQGNSA. This CDR3 spans 15 amino acids. The CDR3 is CASSHSGSDSYGYTF. In nucleotides, the CDR3 is TGTGCCAGCAGCCACTCCGGGTCGGACAGCTATGGCTACACCTTC.

This clonotype appeared a few times. The chain links TRBV15 to TRBJ2-7; 11 nucleotides agree with TRBD1. Germline V gene lookup returns CDR1 LNHNV and CDR2 YYDKDF (reference sequence). The junction had 5 bases not matched to a gene; V was cut back by 0 bases and J by 4 bases. CDR3 length: 16 amino acids. The CDR3 is CATSRDTGQGVYEQYF. CDR3 in DNA: TGTGCCACCAGCAGAGATACGGGACAGGGGGTGTACGAGCAGTACTTC.

This chain links TRBV2 with TRBJ2-3; 8 bases are shared with TRBD2. Trimming at V came to 6 bases and at J to 8 bases, leaving 13 bases not matched to a gene. The CDR3 runs 15 residues. From germline, CDR1 is SNHLY and CDR2 FYNNEI. CDR3 DNA sequence: TGTGCCAGCAGCCGGGAGGGACCGCGCGTCGGTACGCAGTATTTT. This sequence encodes CASSREGPRVGTQYF.

This clonotype was observed at least ten times. The CDR3 is CASSAGSTDTQYF. The DNA of the CDR3 is TGTGCCAGCAGTGCGGGGAGCACAGATACGCAGTATTTT. The chain combines TRBV6-4 with TRBJ2-3; the D gene is possibly TRBD2 (5 bases). The length of the CDR3 is 13 residues. Trimming took 4 bases from V and 0 from J, leaving 5 bases between them. From germline, CDR1 is MRHNA and CDR2 SNTAGT.

This clonotype was seen more than once but under ten times. This sequence joins TRBV7-2 and TRBJ2-7, with D possibly being TRBD1 or TRBD2 (5 bases each). This CDR3 has 14 residues. The V and J ends lost 4 bases and 2 bases respectively, with 12 bases between them. CDR1 is SGHTA, CDR2 FQGNSA, per germline. Here the CDR3 reads CASSSYGGPYEQYF. The CDR3 coding sequence is TGTGCCAGCAGCTCCTATGGGGGACCCTACGAGCAGTACTTC.

The chain links TRBV18 to TRBJ2-3; TRBD2 is a possible D gene (5 bases). Trimming pared 3 bases from V and 3 bases from J, leaving 10 bases between. Germline V gene lookup returns CDR1 KGHSH and CDR2 LQKENI. This CDR3 region has 14 residues. In DNA form, the CDR3 reads TGTGCCAGCTCACCGGCAGAGCGGACAGATACGCAGTATTTT. Residues: CASSPAERTDTQYF. Complete variable domain (other parts from reference TRBV18 and TRBJ2-3): NAGVMQNPRHLVRRRGQEARLRCSPMKGHSHVYWYRQLPEEGLKFMVYLQKENIIDESGMPKERFSAEFPKEGPSILRIQQVVRGDSAAYFCASSPAERTDTQYFGPGTRLTVL.

This clonotype was counted between two and nine times. This sequence joins TRBV6-5 and TRBJ2-7; D unclear. Germline V lookup: CDR1 MNHEY, CDR2 SVGAGI. The CDR3 covers 11 residues. With 6 bases removed from V and 3 bases from J, the gap between germline ends came to 6 bases. The CDR3 is CASRNIYEQYF. DNA of the CDR3: TGTGCCAGCAGAAATATCTACGAGCAGTACTTC.

The rearrangement joins TRBV6-5 to TRBJ2-7; D may be TRBD1 (6 bases). CDR1 and CDR2 (germline): MNHEY, SVGAGI. This CDR3 comprises 15 residues. Trimming shortened V by 0 bases and J by 2 bases, and 11 bases separated the two germline ends. In nucleotides, the CDR3 is TGTGCCAGCAGTTACTCCCCCGACAGGCCCTACGAGCAGTACTTC. Protein: CASSYSPDRPYEQYF.

This clonotype was seen a handful of times. The chain joins TRBV18 to TRBJ1-4, with 8 bases fitting TRBD1. CDR1 and CDR2 (germline): KGHSH, LQKENI. Trimming took 5 bases from V and 8 from J; bases not matched to a gene: 10. CDR3 length: 15 amino acids. The CDR3 nucleotides are TGTGCCAGCTCATTTCGGACAGGGCTTCAGGAAAAACTGTTTTTT. This codes for CASSFRTGLQEKLFF.

This sequence joins TRBV3-1 and TRBJ1-2; no reliable D call. Germline CDR1 LGHDT, CDR2 YNNKEL (reference sequence). V lost 3 bases, J lost 4 bases, and 18 bases lay in between. The CDR3 length is 16 residues. CDR3 region: CASSHLDGILVYGYTF. The CDR3 coding sequence is TGTGCCAGCAGCCACCTGGACGGGATTTTAGTCTATGGCTACACCTTC.

The genes are TRBV10-3 and TRBJ2-7; tentatively, D is TRBD1 (6 bases). Trimming cost V 10 bases and J 4 bases, with 17 bases left between them. The CDR3 length is 13 residues. CDR1 and CDR2 from the germline V gene are ENHRY and SYGVKD. CDR3 coding DNA: TGTGCCACCCACGGGAACAGGGCTTACGAGCAGTACGTC. Translation: CATHGNRAYEQYV.